This T cell receptor beta chain stems from a study of blood T cell repertoires in COVID-19. The data were produced by immunoSEQ multiplex PCR, yet TCRdb's version contains in-frame clones alone and is incomplete. The table lists some 150,000 clones, around 90% of them singletons. This sequence originates from a human donor in a cohort sampled during active COVID-19. Material: peripheral blood.

For the CDR3, the DNA is TGTGCCAGCAGTTACATGGGACAAAGAAACCAGCCCCAGCATTTT. This translates into CASSYMGQRNQPQHF. The V call is TRBV6-2 or TRBV6-3, the J call TRBJ1-5; D is perhaps TRBD1 (6 bases). CDR3 length: 15 residues. Deletions cut 2 bases from V and 7 bases from J, with 15 bases between. From germline, CDR1 is MNHEY and CDR2 SVGEGT.